This T cell receptor beta chain was found in a study of cytomegalovirus exposure and HLA in healthy donors. With 60 Vbeta and 13 Jbeta primers, the PCR was carried out. Measured with immunoSEQ multiplex PCR; TCRdb has only the in-frame clones, and not every one. The sample consists of 65,000 to 90,000 clones, approximately 90% of them appearing once. This cohort consisted of healthy bone marrow donors. There were likely unrecorded immune exposures, though donors were nominally healthy when sampled. There are 12 residues in the CDR3. V was clipped by 1 base and J by 10 bases, with 5 bases between them. Looked up from germline, CDR1 is PRHDT and CDR2 is FYEKMQ (reference sequence).

The gene calls are TRBV13 and TRBJ1-6; D gene unclear. This receptor was identified in a woman under 40 in good health and CMV-seronegative. The specimen was PBMCs. CDR3 in amino acids: CASSLERSPLHF. The CDR3 nucleotides are TGTGCCAGCAGCTTAGAGCGATCACCCCTCCACTTT.